This TCR beta chain was found in a study of T cell responses to AZD1222 COVID-19 vaccine. Study summary: Timing groups of about 4 and about 12 weeks for second doses were pooled.

On this clone itself: The antigen is undetermined.

Germline CDR1 MDHEN, CDR2 SYDVKM. The ends were cut back, 3 bases at V and 10 bases at J, with 12 bases in the middle. This CDR3 contains 12 residues. Sequenced by immunoSEQ multiplex PCR; TCRdb stores in-frame clones only, minus some. The sample carries roughly 70,000 clones, 85% recorded once. Study-wide points: The donor cohort was predominantly white British with a female majority, and clonal diversity may have been underestimated.

Source: peripheral blood, taken on day 0 of AZD1222 vaccination. The TCR sequence derives from an adult in good health. J is TRBJ1-1 and V is TRBV28; D is uncertain. CDR3 DNA: TGTGCCAGCAGTTTTAGGAGGTTGAGAGCTTTCTTT. Residues: CASSFRRLRAFF.